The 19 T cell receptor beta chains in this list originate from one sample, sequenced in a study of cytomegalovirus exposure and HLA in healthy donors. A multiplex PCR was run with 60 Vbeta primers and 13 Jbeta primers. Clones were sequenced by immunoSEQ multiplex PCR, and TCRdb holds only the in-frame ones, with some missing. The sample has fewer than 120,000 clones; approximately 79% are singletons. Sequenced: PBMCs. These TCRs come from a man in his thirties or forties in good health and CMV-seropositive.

CDR3 nucleotides: TGTGCCAGCAGTTACTCGGGCGGGGGGTTCTACAATGAGCAGTTCTTC. Its translation: CASSYSGGGFYNEQFF. The chain combines TRBV6-5 with TRBJ2-1; 8 bases align to TRBD2. This CDR3 has 16 amino acids. Germline CDR1 MNHEY, CDR2 SVGAGI. V lost 0 bases and J lost 3; bases outside the gene matches: 4.

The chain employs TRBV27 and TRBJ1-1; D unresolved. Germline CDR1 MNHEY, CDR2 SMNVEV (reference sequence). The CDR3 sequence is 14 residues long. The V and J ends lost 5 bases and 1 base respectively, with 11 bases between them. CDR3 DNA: TGTGCCAGCAGTCGTCGGTCTCCGAACACTGAAGCTTTCTTT. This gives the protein CASSRRSPNTEAFF.

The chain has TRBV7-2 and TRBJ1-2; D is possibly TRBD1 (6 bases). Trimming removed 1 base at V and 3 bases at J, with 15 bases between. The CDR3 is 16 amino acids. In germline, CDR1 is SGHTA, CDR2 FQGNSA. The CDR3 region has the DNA TGTGCCAGCAGCTTAGTGTACACCTCAGGGGACTATGGCTACACCTTC. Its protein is CASSLVYTSGDYGYTF.

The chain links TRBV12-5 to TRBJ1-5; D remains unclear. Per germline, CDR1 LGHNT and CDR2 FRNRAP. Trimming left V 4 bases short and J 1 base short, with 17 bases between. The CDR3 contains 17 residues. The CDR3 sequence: CASGYYGRTISNQPQHF. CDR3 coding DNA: TGTGCTAGTGGTTACTACGGAAGAACTATCAGCAATCAGCCCCAGCATTTT.

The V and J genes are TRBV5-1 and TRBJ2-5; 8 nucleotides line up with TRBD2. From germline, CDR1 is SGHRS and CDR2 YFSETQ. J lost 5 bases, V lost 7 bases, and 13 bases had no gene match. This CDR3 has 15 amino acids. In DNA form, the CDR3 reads TGCGCCAGCGGGGAGCGTAGCGGGGTCCCGGAGACCCAGTACTTC. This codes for CASGERSGVPETQYF.

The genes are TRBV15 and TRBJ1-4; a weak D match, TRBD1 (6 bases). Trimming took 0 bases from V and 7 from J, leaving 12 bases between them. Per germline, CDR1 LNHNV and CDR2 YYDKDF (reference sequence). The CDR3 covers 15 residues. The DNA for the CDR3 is TGTGCCACCAGCAGAGACCGGGAGGGGGGTGAAAAACTGTTTTTT. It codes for CATSRDREGGEKLFF.

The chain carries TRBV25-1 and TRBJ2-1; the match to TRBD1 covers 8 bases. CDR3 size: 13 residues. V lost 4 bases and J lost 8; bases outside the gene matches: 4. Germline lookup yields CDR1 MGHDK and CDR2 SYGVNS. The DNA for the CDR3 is TGTGCCAGCAGTGCCAGGGGGCTGGATGAGCAGTTCTTC. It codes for CASSARGLDEQFF.

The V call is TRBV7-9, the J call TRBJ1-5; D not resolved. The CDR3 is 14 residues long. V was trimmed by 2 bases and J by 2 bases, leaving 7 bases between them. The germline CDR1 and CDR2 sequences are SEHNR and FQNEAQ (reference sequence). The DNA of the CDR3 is TGTGCCAGCAGCTTAAACGAGGGCAATCAGCCCCAGCATTTT. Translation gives CASSLNEGNQPQHF.

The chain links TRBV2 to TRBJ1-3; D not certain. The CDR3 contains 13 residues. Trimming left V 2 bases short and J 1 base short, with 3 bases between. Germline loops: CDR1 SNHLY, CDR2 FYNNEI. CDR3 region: CASSERSGNTIYF. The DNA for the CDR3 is TGTGCCAGCAGTGAACGGTCTGGAAACACCATATATTTT.

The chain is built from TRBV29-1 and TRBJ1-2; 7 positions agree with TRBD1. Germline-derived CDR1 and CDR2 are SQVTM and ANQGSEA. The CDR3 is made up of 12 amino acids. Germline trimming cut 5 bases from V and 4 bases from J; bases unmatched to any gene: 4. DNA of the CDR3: TGCAGCGTTCCGACAGGGCCCTATGGCTACACCTTC. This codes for CSVPTGPYGYTF.

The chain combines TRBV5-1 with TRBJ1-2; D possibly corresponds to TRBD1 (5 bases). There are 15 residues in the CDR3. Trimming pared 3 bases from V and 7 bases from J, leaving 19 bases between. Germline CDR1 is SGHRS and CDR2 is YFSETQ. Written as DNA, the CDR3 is TGCGCCAGCAGCTCGGGACGCCGTCCGGGGGGTGGCTACACCTTC. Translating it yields CASSSGRRPGGGYTF.

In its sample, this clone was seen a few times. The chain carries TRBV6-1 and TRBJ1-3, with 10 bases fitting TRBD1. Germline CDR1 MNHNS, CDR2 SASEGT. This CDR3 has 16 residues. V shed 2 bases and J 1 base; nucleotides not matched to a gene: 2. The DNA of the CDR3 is TGTGCCAGCAGTGAAAGACAGGGGGCATCTGGAAACACCATATATTTT. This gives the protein CASSERQGASGNTIYF.

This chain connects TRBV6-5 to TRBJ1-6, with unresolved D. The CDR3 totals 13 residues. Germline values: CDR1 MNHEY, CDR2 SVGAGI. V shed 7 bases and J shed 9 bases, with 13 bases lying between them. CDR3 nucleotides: TGTGCCAGCAATGGACTGCCGCCTTCACCCCTCCACTTT. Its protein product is CASNGLPPSPLHF.

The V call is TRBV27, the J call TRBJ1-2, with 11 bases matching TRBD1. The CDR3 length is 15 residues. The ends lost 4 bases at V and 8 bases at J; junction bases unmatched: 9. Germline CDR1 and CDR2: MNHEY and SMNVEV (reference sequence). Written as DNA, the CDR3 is TGTGCCAGCAGTTGGTCGGGACAGGGGGACAAAGGCTACACCTTC. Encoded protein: CASSWSGQGDKGYTF.

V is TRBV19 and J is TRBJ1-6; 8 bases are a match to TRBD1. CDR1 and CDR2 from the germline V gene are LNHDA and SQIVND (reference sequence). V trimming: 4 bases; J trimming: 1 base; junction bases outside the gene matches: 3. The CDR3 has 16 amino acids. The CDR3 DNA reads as TGTGCCAGTAGTAGCAGGGGGCGTTCCTATAATTCACCCCTCCACTTT. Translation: CASSSRGRSYNSPLHF. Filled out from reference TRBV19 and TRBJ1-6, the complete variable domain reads DGGITQSPKYLFRKEGQNVTLSCEQNLNHDAMYWYRQDPGQGLRLIYYSQIVNDFQKGDIAEGYSVSREKKESFPLTVTSAQKNPTAFYLCASSSRGRSYNSPLHFGNGTRLTVT.

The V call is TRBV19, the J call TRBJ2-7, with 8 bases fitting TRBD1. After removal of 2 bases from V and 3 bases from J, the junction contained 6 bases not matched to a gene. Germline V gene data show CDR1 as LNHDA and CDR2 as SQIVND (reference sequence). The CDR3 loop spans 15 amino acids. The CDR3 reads CASSISRTGHYEQYF. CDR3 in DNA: TGTGCCAGTAGTATATCAAGGACAGGGCACTACGAGCAGTACTTC.

The CDR3 protein is CASSSQTELPSPLHF. The DNA for the CDR3 is TGTGCCAGCAGCTCACAGACGGAATTGCCATCACCCCTCCACTTT. V and J are TRBV9 and TRBJ1-6; no reliable D call. CDR3 length equals 15 residues. The V gene lost 4 bases and the J gene lost 10 bases, with 18 bases spanning the gap. CDR1 is SGDLS, CDR2 YYNGEE, per germline.

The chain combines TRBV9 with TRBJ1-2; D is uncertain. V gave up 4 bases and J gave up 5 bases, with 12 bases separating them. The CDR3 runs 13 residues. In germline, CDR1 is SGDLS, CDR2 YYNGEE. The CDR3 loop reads CASSLPGSYGYTF. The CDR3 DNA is TGTGCCAGCAGCCTACCGGGATCGTATGGCTACACCTTC.

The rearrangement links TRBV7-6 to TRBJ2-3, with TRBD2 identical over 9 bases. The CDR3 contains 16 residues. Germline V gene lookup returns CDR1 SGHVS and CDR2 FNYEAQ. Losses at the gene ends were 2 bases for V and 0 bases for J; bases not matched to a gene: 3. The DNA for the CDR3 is TGTGCCAGCAGCTTAAATAGCGGGGGTAGCACAGATACGCAGTATTTT. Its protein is CASSLNSGGSTDTQYF.